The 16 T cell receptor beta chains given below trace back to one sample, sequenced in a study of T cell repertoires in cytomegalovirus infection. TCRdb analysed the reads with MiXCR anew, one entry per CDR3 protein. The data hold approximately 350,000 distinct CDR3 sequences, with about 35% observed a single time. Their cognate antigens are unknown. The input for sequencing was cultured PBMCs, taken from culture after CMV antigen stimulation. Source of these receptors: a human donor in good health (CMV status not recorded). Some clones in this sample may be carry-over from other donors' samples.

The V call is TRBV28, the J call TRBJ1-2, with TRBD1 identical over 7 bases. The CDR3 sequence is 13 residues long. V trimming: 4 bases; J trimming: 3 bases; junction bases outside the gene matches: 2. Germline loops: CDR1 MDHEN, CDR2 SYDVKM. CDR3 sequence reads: CASSWDSDYGYTF. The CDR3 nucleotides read TGTGCCAGCAGTTGGGACAGCGACTATGGCTACACCTTC.

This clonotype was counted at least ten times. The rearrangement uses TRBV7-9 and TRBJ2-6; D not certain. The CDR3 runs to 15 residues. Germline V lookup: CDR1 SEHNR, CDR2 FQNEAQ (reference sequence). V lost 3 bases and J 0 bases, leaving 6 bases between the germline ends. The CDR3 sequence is CASSFWLSGANVLTF. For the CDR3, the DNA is TGTGCCAGCAGCTTTTGGCTCTCTGGGGCCAACGTCCTGACTTTC. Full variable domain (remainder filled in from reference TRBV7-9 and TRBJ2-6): DTGVSQNPRHKITKRGQNVTFRCDPISEHNRLYWYRQTLGQGPEFLTYFQNEAQLEKSRLLSDRFSAERPKGSFSTLEIQRTEQGDSAMYLCASSFWLSGANVLTFGAGSRLTVL.

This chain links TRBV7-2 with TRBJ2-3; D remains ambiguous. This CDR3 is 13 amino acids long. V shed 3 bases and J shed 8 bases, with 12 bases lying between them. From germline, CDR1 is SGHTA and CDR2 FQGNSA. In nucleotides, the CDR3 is TGTGCCAGCAGCTTGAATGACGGCAGTACGCAGTATTTT. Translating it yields CASSLNDGSTQYF.

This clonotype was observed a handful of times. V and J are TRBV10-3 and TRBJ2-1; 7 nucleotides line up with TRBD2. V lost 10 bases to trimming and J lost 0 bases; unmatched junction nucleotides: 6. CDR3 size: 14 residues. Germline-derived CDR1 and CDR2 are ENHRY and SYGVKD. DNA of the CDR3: TGTGCCACCGGAGGCGGGAGCTCCTACAATGAGCAGTTCTTC. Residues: CATGGGSSYNEQFF.

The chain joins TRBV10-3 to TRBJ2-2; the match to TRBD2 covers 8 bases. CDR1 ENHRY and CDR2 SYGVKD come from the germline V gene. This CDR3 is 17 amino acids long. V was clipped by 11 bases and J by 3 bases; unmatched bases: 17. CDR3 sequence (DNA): TGTGCCGCCGCTCCGCAAGCGGGAGATATGGACACCGGGGAGCTGTTTTTT. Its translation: CAAAPQAGDMDTGELFF.

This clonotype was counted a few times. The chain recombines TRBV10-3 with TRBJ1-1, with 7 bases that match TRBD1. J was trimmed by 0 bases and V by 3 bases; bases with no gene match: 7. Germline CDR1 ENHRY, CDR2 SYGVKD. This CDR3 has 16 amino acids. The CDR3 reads CAISDRGGKMNTEAFF. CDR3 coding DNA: TGTGCCATCAGTGACAGGGGGGGAAAAATGAACACTGAAGCTTTCTTT.

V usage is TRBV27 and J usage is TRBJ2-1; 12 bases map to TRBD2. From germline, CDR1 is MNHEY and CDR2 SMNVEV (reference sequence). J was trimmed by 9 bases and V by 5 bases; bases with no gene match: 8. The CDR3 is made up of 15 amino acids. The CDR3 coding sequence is TGTGCCAGCAGTCCGCGACTAGCGGGGGATACTGAGCAGTTCTTC. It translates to CASSPRLAGDTEQFF.

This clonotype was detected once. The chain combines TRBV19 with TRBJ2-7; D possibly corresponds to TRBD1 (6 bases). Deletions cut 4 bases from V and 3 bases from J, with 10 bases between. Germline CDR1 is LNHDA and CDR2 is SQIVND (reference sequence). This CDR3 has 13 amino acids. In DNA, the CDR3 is TGTGCCAGTAGTAGAGGACAGTTCTACGAGCAGTACTTC. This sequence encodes CASSRGQFYEQYF.

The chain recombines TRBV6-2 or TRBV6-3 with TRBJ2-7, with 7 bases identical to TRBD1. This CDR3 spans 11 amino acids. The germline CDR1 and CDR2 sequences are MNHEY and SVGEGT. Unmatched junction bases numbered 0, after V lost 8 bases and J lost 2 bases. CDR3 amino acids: CASGQAYEQYF. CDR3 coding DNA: TGTGCCAGCGGACAGGCCTACGAGCAGTACTTC.

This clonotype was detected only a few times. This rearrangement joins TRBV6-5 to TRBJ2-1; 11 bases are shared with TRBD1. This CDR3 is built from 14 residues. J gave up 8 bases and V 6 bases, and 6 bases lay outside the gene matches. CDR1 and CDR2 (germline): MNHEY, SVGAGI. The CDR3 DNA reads TGTGCCAGCAGGAGGACAGGGGGCGGGCATGAGCAGTTCTTC. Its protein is CASRRTGGGHEQFF.

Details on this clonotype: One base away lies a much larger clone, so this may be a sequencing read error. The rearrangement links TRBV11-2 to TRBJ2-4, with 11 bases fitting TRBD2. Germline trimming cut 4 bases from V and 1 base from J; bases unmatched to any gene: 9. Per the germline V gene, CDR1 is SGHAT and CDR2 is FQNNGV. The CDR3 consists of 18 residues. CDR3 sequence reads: CASSSNVAGGGAKNIQYF. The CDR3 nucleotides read TGTGCCAGCAGCTCGAACGTAGCGGGAGGGGGGGCCAAAAACATTCAGTACTTC. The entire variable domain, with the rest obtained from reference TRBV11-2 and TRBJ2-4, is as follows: EAGVAQSPRYKIIEKRQSVAFWCNPISGHATLYWYQQILGQGPKLLIQFQNNGVVDDSQLPKDRFSAERLKGVDSTLKIQPAKLEDSAVYLCASSSNVAGGGAKNIQYFGAGTRLSVL.

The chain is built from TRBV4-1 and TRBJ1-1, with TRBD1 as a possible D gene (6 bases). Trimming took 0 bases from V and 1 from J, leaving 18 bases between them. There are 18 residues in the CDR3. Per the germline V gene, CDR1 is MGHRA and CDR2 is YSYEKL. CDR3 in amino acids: CASSQDGGTSLGNTEAFF. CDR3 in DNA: TGCGCCAGCAGCCAAGATGGGGGGACATCCCTGGGGAACACTGAAGCTTTCTTT.

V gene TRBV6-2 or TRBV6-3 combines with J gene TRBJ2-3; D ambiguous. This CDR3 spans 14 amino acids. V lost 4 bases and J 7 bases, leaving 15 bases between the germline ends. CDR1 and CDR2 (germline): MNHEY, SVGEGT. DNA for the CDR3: TGTGCCAGCAGTTTTACCCCCGCGGCCCATACGCAGTATTTT. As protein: CASSFTPAAHTQYF.

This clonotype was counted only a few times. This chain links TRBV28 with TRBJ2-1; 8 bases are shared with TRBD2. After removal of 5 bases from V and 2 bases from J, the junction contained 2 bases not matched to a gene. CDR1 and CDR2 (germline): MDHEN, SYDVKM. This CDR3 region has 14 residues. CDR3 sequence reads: CASSTSGPYNEQFF. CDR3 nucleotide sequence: TGTGCCAGCAGTACTAGCGGTCCCTACAATGAGCAGTTCTTC.

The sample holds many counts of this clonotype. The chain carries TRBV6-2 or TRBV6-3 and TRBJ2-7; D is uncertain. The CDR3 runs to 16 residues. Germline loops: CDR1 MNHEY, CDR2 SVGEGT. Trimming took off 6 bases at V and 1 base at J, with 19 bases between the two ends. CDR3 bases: TGTGCCAGCAGGGAAGGTTTAAGAGCGATTTCCTACGAGCAGTACTTC. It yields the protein CASREGLRAISYEQYF.

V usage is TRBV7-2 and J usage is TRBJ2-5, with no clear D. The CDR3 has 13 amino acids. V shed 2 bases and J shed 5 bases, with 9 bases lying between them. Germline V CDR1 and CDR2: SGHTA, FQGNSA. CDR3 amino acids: CASSLLVPETQYF. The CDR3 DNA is TGTGCCAGCAGCTTACTTGTGCCGGAGACCCAGTACTTC.